In this sample, the clone carrying this T cell receptor (beta chain) turned up a few times. Its specificity is unknown. Deletions cut 6 bases from V and 3 bases from J, with 8 bases between. The CDR3 is 12 residues long. From germline, CDR1 is MDHEN and CDR2 SYDVKM. The data belong to a study of cytomegalovirus exposure and HLA in healthy donors. Study-wide context: Early released data had tens of millions of unique TCRs, all coming from HLA-typed donors.

This PCR relied on a set of 60 Vbeta primers and 13 Jbeta primers. This table comes from immunoSEQ multiplex PCR, and its TCRdb copy is limited to in-frame clones, with some not included. The profile shows approximately 100,000 clones, 60% to 80% of them singletons. Study-level results: Accurate HLA-A and HLA-B prediction from TCR beta sequences was reported for most subjects.

The TCR comes from a boy aged 5-17 years in good health and CMV-seronegative. This chain connects TRBV28 to TRBJ1-1, with unresolved D. The sample comprised PBMCs. CDR3 loop: CASSPRHTEAFF. The CDR3 DNA is TGTGCCAGCAGCCCGAGGCACACTGAAGCTTTCTTT.